This T cell receptor (beta chain) was observed in a study of cytotoxic CD8 clonotypes in ibrutinib-treated CLL. The protocol was immunoSEQ multiplex PCR, while the TCRdb copy is restricted to in-frame clones and leaves out a portion. Among 200,000 to 250,000 clones, around 70% were seen once, and the ten largest hold 5.5% to 6%. CDR3 length: 14 amino acids. V lost 3 bases and J 4 bases, leaving 11 bases between the germline ends. Germline lookup yields CDR1 MGHDK and CDR2 SYGVNS. The starting material was PBMCs, obtained after 12 months of ibrutinib treatment. The chain couples TRBV25-1 to TRBJ2-3, with a tentative D call TRBD1 (6 bases). The TCR was taken from a human donor with chronic lymphocytic leukemia. The DNA of the CDR3 is TGTGCCAGCAGTGACAGGGGAAGGGCAGATACGCAGTATTTT. This sequence encodes CASSDRGRADTQYF.